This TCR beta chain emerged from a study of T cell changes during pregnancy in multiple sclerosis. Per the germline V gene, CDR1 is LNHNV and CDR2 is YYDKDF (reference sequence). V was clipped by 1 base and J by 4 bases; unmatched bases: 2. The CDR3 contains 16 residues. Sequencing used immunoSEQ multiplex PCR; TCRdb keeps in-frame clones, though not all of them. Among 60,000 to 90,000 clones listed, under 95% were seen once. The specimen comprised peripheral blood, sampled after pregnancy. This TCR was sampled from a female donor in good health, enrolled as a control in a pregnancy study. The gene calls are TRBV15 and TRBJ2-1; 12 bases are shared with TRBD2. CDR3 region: CATSRGTSGKYNEQFF. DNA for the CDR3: TGTGCCACCAGCAGAGGGACTAGCGGGAAGTACAATGAGCAGTTCTTC. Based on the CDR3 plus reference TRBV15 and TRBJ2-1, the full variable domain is DAMVIQNPRYQVTQFGKPVTLSCSQTLNHNVMYWYQQKSSQAPKLLFHYYDKDFNNEADTPDNFQSRRPNTSFCFLDIRSPGLGDTAMYLCATSRGTSGKYNEQFFGPGTRLTVL.